These 4 T cell receptor beta chains originate from one sample sequenced in a study of T cell clonotyping in hematopoietic cell transplantation. TCRdb keeps only in-frame clones here, not all; method: immunoSEQ multiplex PCR. The data contain fewer than 80,000 clones, 94% of them singletons. The specimen was peripheral blood mononuclear cells. The receptor source for this set is a man aged 45-60 years in good health. Some clones in this sample may be carry-over from other donors' samples.

The chain links TRBV6-5 to TRBJ2-7; 7 nucleotides line up with TRBD1. Germline assignment: CDR1 MNHEY and CDR2 SVGAGI. Trimming took 2 bases from V and 3 from J; bases not matched to a gene: 7. This CDR3 contains 15 residues. The CDR3 protein is CASSYTGGQIYEQYF. CDR3 bases: TGTGCCAGCAGTTACACTGGGGGACAGATCTACGAGCAGTACTTC.

This clone came up once. The V and J genes are TRBV11-2 and TRBJ2-3, with D tentatively TRBD2 (7 bases). The CDR3 totals 16 residues. V was trimmed by 2 bases and J by 1 base, leaving 13 bases between them. Germline assignment: CDR1 SGHAT and CDR2 FQNNGV. The CDR3 DNA sequence: TGTGCCAGCAGCTTAAGGCGGGGGCTCGGCACAGATACGCAGTATTTT. Residues: CASSLRRGLGTDTQYF.

The V call is TRBV7-3, the J call TRBJ2-3; D not certain. Germline V gives CDR1 SGHTA, CDR2 FQGTGA. The V end lost 1 base, the J end lost 4 bases, and 9 bases lay between the germline ends. The CDR3 consists of 14 residues. The CDR3 region is CASSLRVSPDTQYF. CDR3 bases: TGTGCCAGCAGCTTAAGGGTCTCGCCAGATACGCAGTATTTT. Full variable domain (outside the CDR3, taken from reference TRBV7-3 and TRBJ2-3): GAGVSQTPSNKVTEKGKYVELRCDPISGHTALYWYRQSLGQGPEFLIYFQGTGAADDSGLPNDRFFAVRPEGSVSTLKIQRTERGDSAVYLCASSLRVSPDTQYFGPGTRLTVL.

The chain couples TRBV14 to TRBJ2-7; perhaps TRBD1 as D (6 bases). Germline V CDR1 and CDR2: SGHDN, FVKESK. CDR3 length: 14 amino acids. With 1 base removed from V and 1 base from J, the gap between germline ends came to 8 bases. The CDR3 DNA reads as TGTGCCAGCAGCCAAGCACAGGGTTCCTACGAGCAGTACTTC. It encodes CASSQAQGSYEQYF.